Following are 4 T cell receptor beta chains from one sample sequenced in a study of control samples from healthy donors and cancer patients. Produced via immunoSEQ multiplex PCR; TCRdb's table is partial and in-frame only. This table holds about 250,000 clones, approximately 80% found once. Sequencing was done on a sample of PBMCs. These receptors were collected from a woman aged 60-70 years with lung cancer.

The chain is built from TRBV2 and TRBJ2-3; D uncertain. Germline CDR1 reads SNHLY; CDR2 reads FYNNEI. This CDR3 is 15 amino acids long. V was pared by 2 bases and J by 5 bases, with 14 bases between. CDR3 nucleotide sequence: TGTGCCAGCAGTGAAAAGGTCCGCTTCATAGATACGCAGTATTTT. It yields the protein CASSEKVRFIDTQYF.

The rearrangement uses TRBV3-1 (or the pseudogene TRBV3-2) and TRBJ1-2; 8 nucleotides agree with TRBD1. CDR3 length: 13 amino acids. Germline assignment: CDR1 LGHDT and CDR2 YNNKEL (reference sequence). The V and J ends lost 7 bases and 5 bases, in that order; junction bases with no gene match: 6. This CDR3 is CASTLGQGYGYTF. The CDR3 bases are TGTGCCAGCACCCTTGGACAGGGTTATGGCTACACCTTC.

The gene calls are TRBV6-5 and TRBJ1-1; D possibly corresponds to TRBD1 (5 bases). CDR1 is MNHEY and CDR2 is SVGAGI in the germline V gene. The CDR3 has 16 amino acids. Trimming shortened V by 0 bases and J by 4 bases, and 15 bases separated the two germline ends. DNA of the CDR3: TGTGCCAGCAGTTACTCGATACAGGTGAGGGGCACTGAAGCTTTCTTT. This codes for CASSYSIQVRGTEAFF.

In DNA, the CDR3 is TGTGCCATCAGTGAGTCCCTAGCGGGGGGCAAGACCCAGTACTTC. This gives the protein CAISESLAGGKTQYF. The chain has TRBV10-3 and TRBJ2-5, with 11 bases that match TRBD2. V lost 0 bases, J lost 6 bases, and 3 bases stayed unmatched. The germline V gene has CDR1 ENHRY and CDR2 SYGVKD. This CDR3 spans 15 amino acids.